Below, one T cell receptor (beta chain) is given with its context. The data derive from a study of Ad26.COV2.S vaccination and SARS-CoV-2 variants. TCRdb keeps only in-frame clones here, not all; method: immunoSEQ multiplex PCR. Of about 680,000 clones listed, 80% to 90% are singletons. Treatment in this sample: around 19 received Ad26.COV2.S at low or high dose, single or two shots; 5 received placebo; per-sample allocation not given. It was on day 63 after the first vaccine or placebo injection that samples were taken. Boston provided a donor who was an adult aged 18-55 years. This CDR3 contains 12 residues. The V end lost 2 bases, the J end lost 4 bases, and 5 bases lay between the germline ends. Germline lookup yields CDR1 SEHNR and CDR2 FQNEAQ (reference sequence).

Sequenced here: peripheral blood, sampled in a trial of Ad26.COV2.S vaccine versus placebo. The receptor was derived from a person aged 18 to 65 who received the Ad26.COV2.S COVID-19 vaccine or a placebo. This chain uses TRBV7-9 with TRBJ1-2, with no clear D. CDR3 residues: CASSLHGYGYTF. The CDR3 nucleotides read TGTGCCAGCAGCTTACACGGCTATGGCTACACCTTC.